This T cell receptor (beta chain) stems from a study of vaccination effects on CD4 cells after COVID-19. Overall study context: Post-vaccine sampling took place a median of 72 days after the second dose. Whole-study results and caveats: Pronounced clonal contraction occurred in clones induced by infection and by vaccine late after vaccination.

The CDR3 runs to 17 residues. Note on this clone: The antigen is not known.

Viral peptide pools were used in the ViraFEST assay to expand antigen-specific CD4+ T cells, and sequencing came afterward. Cultured cells yielded isolated CD4+ T cells after less than 11 days. Participants completed two doses of the BNT162b2 or mRNA-1273 vaccine. Days 3 and 7 saw half the medium replaced with IL-2 medium. Sequencing used immunoSEQ multiplex PCR; TCRdb keeps in-frame clones, though not all of them. This sample has tens of thousands of clones; more than 70% occur once, and the top ten carry 1.2%. The chain combines TRBV21-1 with TRBJ2-1. TRBV21-1 constitutes a pseudogene. Sequenced material: CD4+ T cells from PBMCs cultured with HCoV-229E spike peptides, taken after COVID-19 vaccination. The source is a human donor who received a COVID-19 vaccine. The CDR3 here is CASSKGKEPLLGGEQFF. CDR3 coding DNA: TGTGCCAGCAGCAAGGGCAAAGAGCCCTTGTTAGGCGGTGAGCAGTTCTTC.